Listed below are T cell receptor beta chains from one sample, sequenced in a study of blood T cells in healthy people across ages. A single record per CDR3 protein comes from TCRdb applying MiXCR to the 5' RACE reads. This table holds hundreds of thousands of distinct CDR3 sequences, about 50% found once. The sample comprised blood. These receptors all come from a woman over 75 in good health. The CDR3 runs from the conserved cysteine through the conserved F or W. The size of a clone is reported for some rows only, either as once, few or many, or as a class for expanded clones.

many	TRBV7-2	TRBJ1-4	CASSPSMGGEKLFF
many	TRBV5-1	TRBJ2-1	CASSFYLRWEQFF
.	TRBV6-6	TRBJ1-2	CASSYAVVQGYTF
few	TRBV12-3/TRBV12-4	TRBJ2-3	CASSLDYPTDTQYF
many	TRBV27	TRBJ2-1	CASSFARREQFF
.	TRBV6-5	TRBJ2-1	CASRSDRGSYDEQFF
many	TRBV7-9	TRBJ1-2	CASSQKADYGYTF
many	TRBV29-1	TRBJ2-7	CSVARDPDPLEQYF
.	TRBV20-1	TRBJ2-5	CSARTGFGYQETQYF
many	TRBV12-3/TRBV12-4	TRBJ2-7	CASSYYRLYEQYF
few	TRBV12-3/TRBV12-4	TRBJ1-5	CASSPGARQPQHF
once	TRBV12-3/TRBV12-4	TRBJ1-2	CASSLWREMGYTF
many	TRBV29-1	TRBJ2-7	CSVAPFVAGVNYEQYF
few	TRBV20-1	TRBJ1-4	CSARDLGEKLFF
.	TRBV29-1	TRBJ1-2	CSVEGVGYGCNF
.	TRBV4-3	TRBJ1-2	CASSRGDSTVQYGYTF
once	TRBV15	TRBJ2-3	CATSSRTGIGTDTQYF
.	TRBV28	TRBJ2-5	CASSLRDSQETQYF
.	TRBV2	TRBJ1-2	CASSDSVYYGYTF
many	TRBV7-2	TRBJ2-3	CASRLARGSSTDTQYF
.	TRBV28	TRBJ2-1	CASRWDRVGEQFF
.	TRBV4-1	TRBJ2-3	CASSPRTGADTRYF
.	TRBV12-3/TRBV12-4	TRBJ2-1	CASSRTGSTNEQFF
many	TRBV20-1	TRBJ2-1	CSAREMSGDHNEQFF
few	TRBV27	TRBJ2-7	CASSVSDNNEQYF
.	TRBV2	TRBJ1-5	CASSGTEGRQPQHF
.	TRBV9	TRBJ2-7	CASSQGAENYEQYF
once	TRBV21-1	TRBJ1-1	CASSKALVGGRTEAFF
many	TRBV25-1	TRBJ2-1	CASSGGVEGGEQFF
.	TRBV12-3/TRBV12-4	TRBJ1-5	CASSAWDSNQPQHF
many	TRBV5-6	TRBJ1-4	CASSYRGLSEKLFF
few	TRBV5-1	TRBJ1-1	CASAQRGTGNTEAFF
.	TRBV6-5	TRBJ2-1	CASRLNLAGFNNEQFF
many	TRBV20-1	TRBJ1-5	CSARDLGTDSNQPQHF
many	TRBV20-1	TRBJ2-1	CSALYDNSEQFF
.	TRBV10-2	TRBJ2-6	CASSEFRYTPSSGANVLTF
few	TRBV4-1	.	CASSQLETSGRTGSYNEQYF
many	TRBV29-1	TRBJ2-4	CSVLADLSSGAKNIQYF
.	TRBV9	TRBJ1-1	CASSVGPIQLNTEAFF
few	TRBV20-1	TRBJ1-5	CSAHGTGGSNQPQHF
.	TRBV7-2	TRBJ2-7	CASSLVSVSGGIYEQYF
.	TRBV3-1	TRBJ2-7	CASSQRGPSTLASYEQYF
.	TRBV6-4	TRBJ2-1	CASSSGWGNYDEQFF
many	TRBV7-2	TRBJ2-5	CASSSSGMETQYF
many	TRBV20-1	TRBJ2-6	CSARDGRAISSGANVLTF
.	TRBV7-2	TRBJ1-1	CACSITGDRNTEAFF
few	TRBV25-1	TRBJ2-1	CASSSEGEGLYNEQFF
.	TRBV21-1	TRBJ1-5	CASSKRGGNQPQHF
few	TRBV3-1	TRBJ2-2	CASSQGSGAGELFF
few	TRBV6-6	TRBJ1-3	CASSWGGARGNTIYF
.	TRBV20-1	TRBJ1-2	CSARDTGNYGYTF
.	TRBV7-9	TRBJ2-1	CASSLSRAGSSEQFF